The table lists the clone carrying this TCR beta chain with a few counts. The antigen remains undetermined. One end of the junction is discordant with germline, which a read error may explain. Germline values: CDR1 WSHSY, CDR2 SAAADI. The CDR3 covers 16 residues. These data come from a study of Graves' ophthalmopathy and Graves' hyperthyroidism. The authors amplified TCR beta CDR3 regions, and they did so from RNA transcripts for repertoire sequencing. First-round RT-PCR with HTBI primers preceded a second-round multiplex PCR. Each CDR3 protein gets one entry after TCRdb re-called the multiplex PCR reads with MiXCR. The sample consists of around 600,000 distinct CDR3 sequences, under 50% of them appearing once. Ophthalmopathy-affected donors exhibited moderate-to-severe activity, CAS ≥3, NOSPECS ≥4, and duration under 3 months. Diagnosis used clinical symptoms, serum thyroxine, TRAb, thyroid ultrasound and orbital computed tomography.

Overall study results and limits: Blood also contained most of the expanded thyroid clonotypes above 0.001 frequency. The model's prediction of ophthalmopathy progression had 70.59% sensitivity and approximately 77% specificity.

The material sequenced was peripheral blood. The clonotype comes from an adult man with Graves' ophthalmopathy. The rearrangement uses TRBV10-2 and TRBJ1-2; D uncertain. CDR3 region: CASSPPATSYTYGYTF. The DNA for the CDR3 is TGTGCCAGCTCACCACCCGCCACCTCCTACACTTATGGCTACACCTTC.